This T cell receptor beta chain emerged from a study of chemoradiotherapy in HPV16-positive cancers. With regard to this clone: Its cognate antigen is unknown. Germline is not matched at one junction end, which may reflect a read error.

General study findings and limits: In HPV16-positive patients, HPV-responsive T-cell expansion tracked better recurrence-free survival.

The assay was immunoSEQ multiplex PCR, and TCRdb's table has in-frame clones only and misses some. The sample records about 1,400 clones, 72% being singletons. The input for sequencing was tumor tissue, taken from a patient who underwent chemoradiotherapy. This TCR came from a human donor with HPV-associated anogenital cancer.

CDR3 coding DNA: TGCGCCATCAAGGGTGGGAGTCGCTCCTACGAGCAGTACTTC. Its protein is CAIKGGSRSYEQYF. The gene calls are TRBV10-3 and TRBJ2-7; TRBD2 is a possible D gene (5 bases). Germline V lookup: CDR1 ENHRY, CDR2 SYGVKD. The CDR3 is 14 residues long.